The 13 T cell receptor beta chains given below trace back to one sample, sequenced in a study of T cell responses to AZD1222 COVID-19 vaccine. The method was immunoSEQ multiplex PCR; TCRdb's version includes in-frame clones alone and lacks a portion of them. The sample contains approximately 72,000 clones, about 89% of which appear only once. Source: peripheral blood, taken 28 days after the second AZD1222 dose. These receptors were taken from an adult who received the AZD1222 COVID-19 vaccine.

This clone was seen only once. V and J are TRBV10-3 and TRBJ2-7, with D possibly matching TRBD2 (6 bases). The CDR3 loop spans 13 amino acids. The germline gives CDR1 ENHRY, CDR2 SYGVKD. The CDR3: CAIRTNGLYEQYF. CDR3 DNA sequence: TGTGCTATACGGACTAACGGATTGTACGAGCAGTACTTC.

The gene calls are TRBV29-1 and TRBJ1-4; TRBD1 might be the D (5 bases). This CDR3 has 11 residues. V was pared by 5 bases and J by 8 bases, with 9 bases between. Germline CDR1 reads SQVTM; CDR2 reads ANQGSEA. The DNA of the CDR3 is TGCAGCGTTAGCGGGGGGGAAAAACTGTTTTTT. Translation gives CSVSGGEKLFF.

A word on this clone: The junction shows a germline mismatch at one end, possibly a read error. V and J are TRBV6-2 or TRBV6-3 and TRBJ1-5; 9 bases map to TRBD1. The CDR3 runs to 13 residues. From germline, CDR1 is MNHEY and CDR2 SVGEGT. This CDR3 reads CASSWDRDQPQHF. CDR3 in DNA: TGTGCCAGCAGCTGGGACAGGGATCAACCCCAGCATTTT.

The genes are TRBV19 and TRBJ1-1; no firm D call. From germline, CDR1 is LNHDA and CDR2 SQIVND (reference sequence). The CDR3 loop spans 15 amino acids. V gave up 4 bases and J gave up 1 base, with 13 bases separating them. The CDR3 loop is CASSTAWGKNTEAFF. The CDR3 nucleotides are TGTGCCAGTAGTACCGCCTGGGGTAAGAACACTGAAGCTTTCTTT.

The chain uses TRBV5-1 and TRBJ1-2; D ambiguous. CDR1 is SGHRS and CDR2 is YFSETQ in the germline V gene. This CDR3 has 14 amino acids. V dropped 4 bases and J dropped 1 base, with 11 bases sitting between them. The CDR3 here is CASSASQINYGYTF. In nucleotides, the CDR3 is TGCGCCAGCAGCGCATCCCAGATTAACTATGGCTACACCTTC.

V usage is TRBV7-3 and J usage is TRBJ2-1; 9 bases fit TRBD1. The CDR3 contains 14 residues. The junction had 1 base not matched to a gene; V was cut back by 2 bases and J by 5 bases. CDR1 and CDR2 (germline): SGHTA, FQGTGA. CDR3 loop: CASSLGQGHNEQFF. CDR3 bases: TGTGCCAGCAGCTTAGGACAGGGGCACAATGAGCAGTTCTTC.

This chain connects TRBV3-1 (or the pseudogene TRBV3-2) to TRBJ2-7; TRBD2 matches at 9 bases. Germline-derived CDR1 and CDR2 are LGHDT and YNNKEL (reference sequence). The CDR3 spans 17 residues. Losses at the gene ends were 1 base for V and 3 bases for J; bases not matched to a gene: 10. The CDR3 is CASSQVQGGRALYEQYF. Here the CDR3 DNA reads TGTGCCAGCAGCCAAGTTCAGGGCGGGAGGGCCCTCTACGAGCAGTACTTC.

This CDR3 reads CASSLSIAYEQYF. CDR3 coding DNA: TGTGCCAGCAGTTTATCGATAGCCTACGAGCAGTACTTC. The chain carries TRBV27 and TRBJ2-7; D gene uncertain. CDR1 and CDR2 (germline): MNHEY, SMNVEV (reference sequence). The V end was cut by 0 bases, the J end by 2 bases, with 5 bases between. The CDR3 consists of 13 residues.

This chain links TRBV11-2 with TRBJ2-3; a possible D gene is TRBD2 (7 bases). The CDR3 is made up of 16 amino acids. Germline V gene data show CDR1 as SGHAT and CDR2 as FQNNGV. With 4 bases removed from V and 4 bases from J, the gap between germline ends came to 18 bases. CDR3 sequence: CASSSLGEGHADTQYF. The DNA for the CDR3 is TGTGCCAGCAGCTCCTTGGGGGAGGGACACGCAGATACGCAGTATTTT.

The chain recombines TRBV11-3 with TRBJ2-5; 10 bases match TRBD2. J lost 7 bases, V lost 3 bases, and 8 bases had no gene match. Per the germline V gene, CDR1 is SGHNT and CDR2 is YENEEA. The CDR3 totals 15 residues. CDR3 in amino acids: CASSLILAGSGTQYF. CDR3 coding DNA: TGTGCCAGCAGCTTGATACTAGCGGGAAGCGGGACCCAGTACTTC.

V usage is TRBV18 and J usage is TRBJ2-7; 8 bases map to TRBD1. Germline CDR1 and CDR2: KGHSH and LQKENI. V shed 3 bases and J 1 base; nucleotides not matched to a gene: 8. The CDR3 has 16 residues. This CDR3 is CASSPFGQGSSYEQYF. Here the CDR3 DNA reads TGTGCCAGCTCACCTTTCGGACAGGGTTCTTCCTACGAGCAGTACTTC.

This clone appeared once. The chain links TRBV2 to TRBJ2-7, with 7 bases fitting TRBD1. Germline V gene lookup returns CDR1 SNHLY and CDR2 FYNNEI. The CDR3 extends over 13 amino acids. The DNA of the CDR3 is TGTGCTACGCAGAAGGGGGCGCCGAACGAGCAGTACTTC. Amino acid sequence: CATQKGAPNEQYF.

V gene TRBV30 combines with J gene TRBJ2-1; unclear D gene. The CDR3 has 11 amino acids. Per germline, CDR1 GTSNPN and CDR2 SVGIG (reference sequence). V lost 1 base and J lost 4, with 2 bases in between. CDR3 protein: CAWSEYNEQFF. CDR3 in DNA: TGTGCCTGGAGTGAGTACAATGAGCAGTTCTTC.